This passage covers 22 T cell receptor beta chains from one sample sequenced in a study of shared clonotypes between healthy human individuals. This table comes from immunoSEQ multiplex PCR, and its TCRdb copy is limited to in-frame clones, with some not included. The table has about 1 million clones, about 75% seen once. The sequencing input was memory CD4+ T cells sorted from blood. Sample subset: CD45RA-negative fraction. Receptors originate from a man aged 18 to 35 in good health.

As for this clone: The sample holds other DNA sequences that translate to the same CDR3. The chain has TRBV5-1 and TRBJ2-3; no reliable D call. The CDR3 spans 14 residues. The germline V gene has CDR1 SGHRS and CDR2 YFSETQ. V lost 4 bases, J lost 1 base, and 10 bases lay in between. DNA of the CDR3: TGCGCCAGCAGCCTCGGCATACGCACAGATACGCAGTATTTT. This encodes CASSLGIRTDTQYF.

This chain connects TRBV9 to TRBJ1-2; TRBD1 agrees at 9 bases. This CDR3 region has 13 residues. V gave up 4 bases and J gave up 8 bases; unmatched junction bases: 6. In germline, CDR1 is SGDLS, CDR2 YYNGEE. Here the CDR3 DNA reads TGTGCCAGCAGCTCCCGGACAGGGGTGGGCTACACCTTC. This encodes CASSSRTGVGYTF. Supplemented by reference TRBV9 and TRBJ1-2, the full variable domain reads DSGVTQTPKHLITATGQRVTLRCSPRSGDLSVYWYQQSLDQGLQFLIQYYNGEERAKGNILERFSAQQFPDLHSELNLSSLELGDSALYFCASSSRTGVGYTFGSGTRLTVV.

This rearrangement joins TRBV28 to TRBJ1-1; D may be TRBD1 (6 bases). This CDR3 is built from 15 residues. The ends were cut back, 3 bases at V and 4 bases at J, with 15 bases in the middle. The germline V gene has CDR1 MDHEN and CDR2 SYDVKM. Here the CDR3 DNA reads TGTGCCAGCAGTTTGCGTCTTACAGGGTCCACTGAAGCTTTCTTT. This sequence encodes CASSLRLTGSTEAFF.

This rearrangement joins TRBV7-2 to TRBJ1-2, with 7 bases lining up with TRBD1. The CDR3 length is 16 residues. Germline CDR1 reads SGHTA; CDR2 reads FQGNSA. V shed 1 base, J shed 3 bases, and the junction held 8 bases outside the gene matches. The CDR3 loop reads CASSLEQGRMDYGYTF. The CDR3, as DNA: TGTGCCAGCAGCTTAGAACAGGGGAGAATGGACTATGGCTACACCTTC.

The chain links TRBV19 to TRBJ1-6; 9 bases map to TRBD1. V was pared by 10 bases and J by 14 bases, with 12 bases of the junction left unmatched. The V gene's germline CDR1 is LNHDA and CDR2 SQIVND (reference sequence). The CDR3 sequence is 13 residues long. The CDR3 reads CATRDRVASALHF. The CDR3 DNA sequence: TGTGCCACCCGGGACAGGGTCGCGAGTGCCCTCCACTTT.

CDR3 in amino acids: CASSSHGNTGELFF. The DNA for the CDR3 is TGTGCCAGCAGCTCCCATGGGAACACCGGGGAGCTGTTTTTT. The rearrangement joins TRBV7-9 to TRBJ2-2; no reliable D call. V shed 4 bases and J shed 1 base, with 7 bases lying between them. Germline CDR1 reads SEHNR; CDR2 reads FQNEAQ (reference sequence). CDR3 size: 14 residues.

J is TRBJ2-3 and V is TRBV11-2; 13 bases align to TRBD2. The V gene end was trimmed by 0 bases and the J gene end by 0 bases; junction bases not matched to a gene: 3. This CDR3 has 18 residues. Germline V gene sequence: CDR1 SGHAT, CDR2 FQNNGV. This chain's CDR3 is CASSLDLLAGGSTDTQYF. The CDR3 DNA reads as TGTGCCAGCAGCTTAGACCTACTAGCGGGGGGGAGCACAGATACGCAGTATTTT.

This chain links TRBV5-6 with TRBJ1-2; 7 bases align to TRBD1. Germline loops: CDR1 SGHDT, CDR2 YYEEEE. With V trimmed by 0 bases and J by 3 bases, 5 bases remained unmatched. The CDR3 spans 15 residues. The CDR3 loop reads CASSLGDSAYYGYTF. The DNA of the CDR3 is TGTGCCAGCAGCTTGGGGGACAGCGCATACTATGGCTACACCTTC.

DNA of the CDR3: TGTGCCAGCAGTGAATACGGGAATTCACCCCTCCACTTT. Its protein is CASSEYGNSPLHF. This rearrangement joins TRBV25-1 to TRBJ1-6; unclear D gene. Trimming cost V 0 bases and J 7 bases, with 4 bases left between them. Germline values: CDR1 MGHDK, CDR2 SYGVNS. The CDR3 sequence is 13 residues long.

V and J are TRBV7-9 and TRBJ2-7; D not resolved. The V gene's germline CDR1 is SEHNR and CDR2 FQNEAQ (reference sequence). Trimming left V 6 bases short and J 0 bases short, with 15 bases between. The CDR3 runs 15 residues. CDR3 coding DNA: TGTGCCAGCAGTTGGGGTATACCGGGCTCCTACGAGCAGTACTTC. Protein: CASSWGIPGSYEQYF.

For this clone: Other DNA sequences of this sample code for an identical CDR3. In DNA, the CDR3 is TGCGCCAGCAGCTATGGACAGGGGGCAACAGATACGCAGTATTTT. Amino acids: CASSYGQGATDTQYF. The chain is built from TRBV5-1 and TRBJ2-3; 11 positions match TRBD1. The germline gives CDR1 SGHRS, CDR2 YFSETQ. Trimming took 3 bases from V and 3 from J; bases not matched to a gene: 3. The CDR3 runs 15 residues. The variable domain in full, with the rest retrieved from reference TRBV5-1 and TRBJ2-3, is KAGVTQTPRYLIKTRGQQVTLSCSPISGHRSVSWYQQTPGQGLQFLFEYFSETQRNKGNFPGRFSGRQFSNSRSEMNVSTLELGDSALYLCASSYGQGATDTQYFGPGTRLTVL.

The chain links TRBV4-3 to TRBJ1-1, with D possibly TRBD1 on 5 matching bases. The CDR3 length is 14 residues. The V end was cut by 2 bases, the J end by 4 bases, with 11 bases between. Germline V gene lookup returns CDR1 LGHNA and CDR2 YSLEER. The CDR3 DNA follows: TGCGCCAGCAGCCAAACAGGAGGGCTCACTGAAGCTTTCTTT. This gives the protein CASSQTGGLTEAFF.

This chain links TRBV14 with TRBJ2-5; TRBD2 aligns across 9 bases. Unmatched junction bases numbered 5, after V lost 1 base and J lost 2 bases. The CDR3 consists of 16 residues. Germline V lookup: CDR1 SGHDN, CDR2 FVKESK. CDR3 sequence reads: CASSQVSGRQQETQYF. CDR3 in DNA: TGTGCCAGCAGCCAAGTCAGCGGGAGGCAACAAGAGACCCAGTACTTC.

The chain joins TRBV11-2 to TRBJ2-2; D is unresolved. The CDR3 is made up of 14 amino acids. V lost 5 bases, J lost 4 bases, and 11 bases lay in between. CDR1 and CDR2 (germline): SGHAT, FQNNGV. The chain's CDR3 is CASSPGGSTGELFF. In nucleotides, the CDR3 is TGTGCCAGCAGCCCAGGTGGCAGCACCGGGGAGCTGTTTTTT.

J is TRBJ2-4 and V is TRBV15; D possibly corresponds to TRBD2 (6 bases). This CDR3 spans 15 amino acids. The ends were cut back, 0 bases at V and 5 bases at J, with 11 bases in the middle. Germline V CDR1 and CDR2: LNHNV, YYDKDF (reference sequence). The CDR3 region is CATSRDRGFQNIQYF. The CDR3, as DNA: TGTGCCACCAGCAGAGATCGGGGGTTCCAAAACATTCAGTACTTC. Looking up the rest from reference TRBV15 and TRBJ2-4 gives the full variable domain: DAMVIQNPRYQVTQFGKPVTLSCSQTLNHNVMYWYQQKSSQAPKLLFHYYDKDFNNEADTPDNFQSRRPNTSFCFLDIRSPGLGDTAMYLCATSRDRGFQNIQYFGAGTRLSVL.

The chain employs TRBV2 and TRBJ1-2; tentatively, D is TRBD1 (5 bases). Germline CDR1 reads SNHLY; CDR2 reads FYNNEI. The CDR3 is made up of 13 amino acids. The V end lost 6 bases, the J end lost 4 bases, and 12 bases lay between the germline ends. Written as DNA, the CDR3 is TGTGCCAGCAGGAGGGACGGCTCCTATGGCTACACCTTC. Translation: CASRRDGSYGYTF. Filled out from reference TRBV2 and TRBJ1-2, the complete variable domain reads EPEVTQTPSHQVTQMGQEVILRCVPISNHLYFYWYRQILGQKVEFLVSFYNNEISEKSEIFDDQFSVERPDGSNFTLKIRSTKLEDSAMYFCASRRDGSYGYTFGSGTRLTVV.

This chain connects TRBV2 to TRBJ2-5; possibly TRBD2 for D (5 bases). V shed 3 bases and J shed 1 base, with 12 bases lying between them. The CDR3 has 15 residues. CDR1 and CDR2 from the germline V gene are SNHLY and FYNNEI. CDR3 in amino acids: CASSDGTGGQETQYF. Here the CDR3 DNA reads TGTGCCAGCAGTGATGGTACTGGAGGCCAAGAGACCCAGTACTTC. Together with reference TRBV2 and TRBJ2-5, the CDR3 gives the full variable domain: EPEVTQTPSHQVTQMGQEVILRCVPISNHLYFYWYRQILGQKVEFLVSFYNNEISEKSEIFDDQFSVERPDGSNFTLKIRSTKLEDSAMYFCASSDGTGGQETQYFGPGTRLLVL.

This clone has more than one count but fewer than ten. The V gene is TRBV18, the J gene TRBJ2-2, with 11 bases identical to TRBD1. Per germline, CDR1 KGHSH and CDR2 LQKENI. The trim removed 1 base at V and 3 bases at J, leaving 1 base unmatched. The CDR3 loop spans 16 amino acids. CDR3 sequence reads: CASSPRGQGDTGELFF. CDR3 DNA: TGTGCCAGCTCACCACGGGGACAGGGGGACACCGGGGAGCTGTTTTTT. The whole variable domain, remainder taken from reference TRBV18 and TRBJ2-2, is NAGVMQNPRHLVRRRGQEARLRCSPMKGHSHVYWYRQLPEEGLKFMVYLQKENIIDESGMPKERFSAEFPKEGPSILRIQQVVRGDSAAYFCASSPRGQGDTGELFFGEGSRLTVL.

The CDR3 sequence: CASSLAGQGGGYGYTF. In nucleotides, the CDR3 is TGTGCCAGCAGCTTAGCGGGACAGGGAGGGGGCTATGGCTACACCTTC. The chain is built from TRBV7-2 and TRBJ1-2; the match to TRBD1 covers 9 bases. V dropped 0 bases and J dropped 4; count of bases not matched to a gene: 6. The CDR3 covers 16 residues. CDR1 is SGHTA and CDR2 is FQGNSA in the germline V gene.

This clone was seen a few times. The chain employs TRBV11-2 and TRBJ2-2, with D tentatively TRBD1 (6 bases). The CDR3 has 16 residues. V dropped 6 bases and J dropped 7 bases, with 21 bases sitting between them. Germline values: CDR1 SGHAT, CDR2 FQNNGV. CDR3 DNA sequence: TGTGCCAGCAGGATGGGCTGGCTAGGGGGTGGCGGGGAGCTGTTTTTT. It encodes CASRMGWLGGGGELFF.

This chain connects TRBV5-4 to TRBJ1-2, with a weak D call TRBD1 (6 bases). The CDR3 has 15 residues. The germline gives CDR1 SGHNT, CDR2 YYREEE (reference sequence). With 0 bases removed from V and 5 bases from J, the gap between germline ends came to 14 bases. The CDR3 bases are TGTGCCAGCAGCTTGGTGGGAGGGGGAGCATATGGCTACACCTTC. Protein product: CASSLVGGGAYGYTF.

The V call is TRBV5-6, the J call TRBJ2-3; 12 nucleotides agree with TRBD2. The trim removed 5 bases at V and 0 bases at J, leaving 4 bases unmatched. CDR1 SGHDT and CDR2 YYEEEE come from the germline V gene. The CDR3 loop spans 16 amino acids. DNA of the CDR3: TGTGCCAGCAGTCGGACTAGCGGGATGAGCACAGATACGCAGTATTTT. Protein product: CASSRTSGMSTDTQYF.